The 27 T cell receptor beta chains presented below share a single source sample, sequenced in a study of CXCR3-negative and CXCR3-positive naive CD8 T cells. Their antigens are not known. The study's findings and limits: TRB CDR3s were more hydrophobic in CXCR3-positive than in CXCR3-negative naive cells.

Libraries were UMI-labeled 5' RACE TRB cDNA. TCRdb re-called the 5' RACE reads and shows each CDR3 protein once, DNA omitted. In all, the sample yields 5,000 to 6,500 distinct CDR3 sequences. Sequencing was done on a sample of naive CXCR3+ CD8+ T cells from blood. The subset here: CD45RO-CCR7+CD27+CD95- naive CD8+ T cells expressing CXCR3 (TNR3+). Every receptor here comes from a human donor in good health. Some clones in this sample may be carry-over from other donors' samples.

This rearrangement joins TRBV19 to TRBJ2-1. The CDR3 has 13 amino acids. In germline, CDR1 is LNHDA, CDR2 SQIVND (reference sequence). The chain's CDR3 is CASSPTLYNEQFF.

The gene calls are TRBV19 and TRBJ2-3; the D call from TCRdb, TRBD1, cannot be confirmed without DNA. Germline CDR1 LNHDA, CDR2 SQIVND (reference sequence). The CDR3 contains 14 residues. CDR3 sequence: CASSTGTGADTQYF.

According to its frequency, this clonotype is medium-sized. The chain couples TRBV2 to TRBJ2-7; absent DNA, TCRdb's TRBD1 call cannot be checked. CDR1 SNHLY and CDR2 FYNNEI come from the germline V gene. CDR3 length: 14 amino acids. CDR3: CASSEGDHPYEQYF.

The V gene is TRBV5-6, the J gene TRBJ1-1; TCRdb's D call, TRBD1, is unchecked because there is no DNA. The CDR3 extends over 18 amino acids. From germline, CDR1 is SGHDT and CDR2 YYEEEE. The CDR3 here is CASSDPGQGLTWNTEAFF.

This clonotype is called medium-sized based on its frequency. The V and J genes are TRBV29-1 and TRBJ1-1. The CDR3 is 12 residues long. Per germline, CDR1 SQVTM and CDR2 ANQGSEA. The CDR3 spells CSVGVVGTEAFF.

This clonotype is medium-sized by frequency. The chain joins TRBV9 to TRBJ1-1; TCRdb lists TRBD1, though no DNA is available to test this call. CDR1 and CDR2 from the germline V gene are SGDLS and YYNGEE. The CDR3 loop spans 15 amino acids. CDR3 sequence: CASTPGDHVNTEAFF.

By frequency, this clonotype is medium-sized. This rearrangement joins TRBV29-1 to TRBJ2-2; no DNA is available, so the TRBD1 call from TCRdb remains unchecked. The CDR3 covers 15 residues. Germline V gives CDR1 SQVTM, CDR2 ANQGSEA. CDR3 sequence: CSVDITGANTGELFF.

This chain connects TRBV28 to TRBJ2-1; there is no DNA to check the TCRdb D call of TRBD2. CDR1 and CDR2 from the germline V gene are MDHEN and SYDVKM. This CDR3 has 13 residues. The CDR3 loop is CASRTSEYNEQFF.

The chain employs TRBV2 and TRBJ2-4; without DNA, the TCRdb call of TRBD2 cannot be checked. CDR3 length: 19 residues. Germline CDR1 reads SNHLY; CDR2 reads FYNNEI. CDR3 residues: CASTGLTGTSGKSKNIQYF.

The chain joins TRBV11-2 to TRBJ2-5. The CDR3 contains 11 residues. Germline CDR1 and CDR2: SGHAT and FQNNGV. The CDR3 region is CASSFQETQYF.

The V call is TRBV29-1, the J call TRBJ2-1; there is no DNA to check the TCRdb D call of TRBD2. CDR1 and CDR2 from the germline V gene are SQVTM and ANQGSEA. This CDR3 contains 13 residues. The CDR3 sequence: CSVAGGAYNEQFF.

This clonotype registers medium-sized by frequency. V gene TRBV7-9 combines with J gene TRBJ2-1; TCRdb names TRBD2, which stays unverified in the absence of DNA. Per germline, CDR1 SEHNR and CDR2 FQNEAQ (reference sequence). The CDR3 totals 20 residues. CDR3 loop: CASSHPFPAGEISSYNEQFF.

This clonotype is classed as medium-sized (0.01 to 0.1%) by frequency. J is TRBJ2-7 and V is TRBV5-1. Germline V gene data show CDR1 as SGHRS and CDR2 as YFSETQ. The CDR3 has 14 residues. This chain's CDR3 is CASSSAGATYEQYF. Based on the CDR3 plus reference TRBV5-1 and TRBJ2-7, the full variable domain is KAGVTQTPRYLIKTRGQQVTLSCSPISGHRSVSWYQQTPGQGLQFLFEYFSETQRNKGNFPGRFSGRQFSNSRSEMNVSTLELGDSALYLCASSSAGATYEQYFGPGTRLTVT.

V is TRBV19 and J is TRBJ2-1. The germline gives CDR1 LNHDA, CDR2 SQIVND (reference sequence). This CDR3 has 13 amino acids. The CDR3 region is CASSSDSYNEQFF.

The V gene is TRBV13, the J gene TRBJ2-1; TCRdb's assignment of TRBD1 cannot be checked, as there is no DNA. The CDR3 runs to 15 residues. The germline V gene has CDR1 PRHDT and CDR2 FYEKMQ (reference sequence). CDR3 sequence reads: CASSAGTGSNNEQFF.

Measured by frequency, this clonotype is medium-sized. The chain recombines TRBV27 with TRBJ1-2; the TRBD1 assignment by TCRdb is unverifiable without DNA. CDR3 length: 13 residues. Germline CDR1 is MNHEY and CDR2 is SMNVEV (reference sequence). CDR3 in amino acids: CASSFQGRNGYTF.

This clonotype is classed as medium-sized (0.01 to 0.1%) by frequency. This chain uses TRBV29-1 with TRBJ2-1; the TRBD2 assignment by TCRdb is unverifiable without DNA. CDR3 length: 15 amino acids. Germline CDR1 SQVTM, CDR2 ANQGSEA. The CDR3 reads CSVEGREYAYNEQFF.

Measured by frequency, this clonotype is medium-sized (0.01 to 0.1%). This chain links TRBV27 with TRBJ1-6; there is no DNA to check the TCRdb D call of TRBD1. Germline V gene sequence: CDR1 MNHEY, CDR2 SMNVEV (reference sequence). CDR3 size: 15 residues. CDR3 residues: CASSEDRDDNSPLHF.

This clonotype counts as medium-sized (0.01 to 0.1%) by frequency. The rearrangement joins TRBV19 to TRBJ2-3; TCRdb lists TRBD2, though no DNA is available to test this call. Looked up from germline, CDR1 is LNHDA and CDR2 is SQIVND (reference sequence). CDR3 length: 15 residues. CDR3 region: CASQTLAGVEDTQYF.

This chain joins TRBV29-1 and TRBJ1-2; lacking DNA, the TRBD1 call made by TCRdb goes unchecked. The CDR3 runs 14 residues. The germline V gene has CDR1 SQVTM and CDR2 ANQGSEA. The CDR3 sequence is CSVRGQGRMEGYTF.

According to its frequency, this clonotype is medium-sized. This chain connects TRBV6-2 or TRBV6-3 to TRBJ1-1. This CDR3 region has 14 residues. Germline CDR1 is MNHEY and CDR2 is SVGEGT. This CDR3 is CASSYYPEGTEAFF.

By frequency, this clonotype is medium-sized. The chain carries TRBV10-3 and TRBJ2-7; TCRdb's D call of TRBD1 is untestable without DNA. CDR1 is ENHRY and CDR2 is SYGVKD in the germline V gene. This CDR3 comprises 16 residues. The CDR3 region is CAISESGTHLSYEQYF.

The chain couples TRBV29-1 to TRBJ1-1; TCRdb selects TRBD1, and the lack of DNA leaves this call unchecked. Germline assignment: CDR1 SQVTM and CDR2 ANQGSEA. CDR3 length: 13 residues. The chain's CDR3 is CSAQGGDGTEAFF. The variable domain in full, completed from reference TRBV29-1 and TRBJ1-1, reads SAVISQKPSRDICQRGTSLTIQCQVDSQVTMMFWYRQQPGQSLTLIATANQGSEATYESGFVIDKFPISRPNLTFSTLTVSNMSPEDSSIYLCSAQGGDGTEAFFGQGTRLTVV.

This chain links TRBV2 with TRBJ2-1; TCRdb calls TRBD1, which cannot be checked without DNA. The germline CDR1 and CDR2 sequences are SNHLY and FYNNEI. This CDR3 is 13 amino acids long. The chain's CDR3 is CASEPGTYNEQFF.

This clonotype is labeled medium-sized (0.01 to 0.1%) based on frequency. The V and J genes are TRBV29-1 and TRBJ2-1; the D gene TCRdb calls, TRBD2, cannot be checked with no DNA. The CDR3 has 15 residues. Germline values: CDR1 SQVTM, CDR2 ANQGSEA. Here the CDR3 reads CSVEASGRAYNEQFF.

This clonotype is called medium-sized based on its frequency. This sequence joins TRBV7-9 and TRBJ1-1. This CDR3 is built from 15 residues. Germline CDR1 is SEHNR and CDR2 is FQNEAQ (reference sequence). CDR3: CASSLGVGTNTEAFF.

Measured by frequency, this clonotype is medium-sized. V is TRBV20-1 and J is TRBJ2-1; the TCRdb D gene call, TRBD2, has no DNA to confirm it. Germline loops: CDR1 DFQATT, CDR2 SNEGSKA (reference sequence). CDR3 length equals 16 residues. The CDR3 spells CSASRDFSPVSDEQFF.